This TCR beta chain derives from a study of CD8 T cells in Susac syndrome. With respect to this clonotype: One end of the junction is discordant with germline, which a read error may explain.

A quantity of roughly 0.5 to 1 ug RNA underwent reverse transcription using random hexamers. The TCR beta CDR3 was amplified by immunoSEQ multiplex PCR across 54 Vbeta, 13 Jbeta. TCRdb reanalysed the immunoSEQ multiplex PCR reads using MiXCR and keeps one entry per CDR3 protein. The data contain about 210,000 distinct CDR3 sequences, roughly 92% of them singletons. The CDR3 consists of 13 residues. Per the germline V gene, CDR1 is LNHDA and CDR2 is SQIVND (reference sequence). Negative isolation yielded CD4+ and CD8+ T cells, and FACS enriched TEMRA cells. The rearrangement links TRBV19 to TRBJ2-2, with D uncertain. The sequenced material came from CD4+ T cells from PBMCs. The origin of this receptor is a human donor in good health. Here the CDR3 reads CASSMPFAGELFF. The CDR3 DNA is TGTGCCAGCAGTATGCCTTTCGCCGGGGAGCTGTTTTTT.